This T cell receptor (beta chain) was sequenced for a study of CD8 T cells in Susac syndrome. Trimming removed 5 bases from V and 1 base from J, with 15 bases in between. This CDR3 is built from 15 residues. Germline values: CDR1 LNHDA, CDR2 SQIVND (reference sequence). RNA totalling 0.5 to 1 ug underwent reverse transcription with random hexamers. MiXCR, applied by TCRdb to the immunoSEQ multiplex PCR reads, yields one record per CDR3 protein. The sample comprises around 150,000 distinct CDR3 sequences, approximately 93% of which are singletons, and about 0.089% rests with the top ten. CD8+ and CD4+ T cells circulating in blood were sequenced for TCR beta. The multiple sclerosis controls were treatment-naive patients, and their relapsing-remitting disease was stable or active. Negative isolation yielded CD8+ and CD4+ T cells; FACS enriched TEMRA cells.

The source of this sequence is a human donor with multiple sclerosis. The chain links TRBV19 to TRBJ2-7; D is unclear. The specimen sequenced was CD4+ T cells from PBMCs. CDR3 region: CASSSAGGFSYEQYF. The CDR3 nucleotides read TGTGCCAGTAGTTCCGCAGGTGGATTTTCCTACGAGCAGTACTTC.